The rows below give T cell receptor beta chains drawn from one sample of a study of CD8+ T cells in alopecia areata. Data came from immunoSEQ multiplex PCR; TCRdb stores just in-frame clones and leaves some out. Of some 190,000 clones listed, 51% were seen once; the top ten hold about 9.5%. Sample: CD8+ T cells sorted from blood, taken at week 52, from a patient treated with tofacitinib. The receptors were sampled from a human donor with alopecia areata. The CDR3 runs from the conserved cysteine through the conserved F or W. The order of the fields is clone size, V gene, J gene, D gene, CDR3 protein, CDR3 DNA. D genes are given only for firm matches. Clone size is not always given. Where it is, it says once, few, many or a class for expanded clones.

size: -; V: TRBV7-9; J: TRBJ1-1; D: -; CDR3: CASSLGRTEAFF; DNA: TGTGCCAGCAGCTTAGGGCGGACTGAAGCTTTCTTT
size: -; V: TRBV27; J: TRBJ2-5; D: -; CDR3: CASSLTDVGETQYF; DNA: TGTGCCAGCAGTTTAACGGATGTGGGAGAGACCCAGTACTTC
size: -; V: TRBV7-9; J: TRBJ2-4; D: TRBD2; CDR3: CASSASVAGGAKNIQYF; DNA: TGTGCCAGCAGCGCAAGCGTAGCGGGGGGCGCCAAAAACATTCAGTACTTC
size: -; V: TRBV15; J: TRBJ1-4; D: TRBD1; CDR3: CATSRVGQGDEKLFF; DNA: TGTGCCACCAGCAGAGTTGGACAGGGTGACGAAAAACTGTTTTTT
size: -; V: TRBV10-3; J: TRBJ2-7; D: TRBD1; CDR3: CAISTRGQENEQYF; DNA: TGTGCCATCAGTACCAGGGGACAGGAAAACGAGCAGTACTTC
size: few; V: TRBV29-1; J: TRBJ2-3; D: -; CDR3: CSGGTGLGTQYF; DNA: TGCAGCGGTGGTACGGGGCTGGGTACGCAGTATTTT
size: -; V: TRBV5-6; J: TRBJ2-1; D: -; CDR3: CASSLDSNEQFF; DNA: TGTGCCAGCAGCTTGGACAGCAATGAGCAGTTCTTC
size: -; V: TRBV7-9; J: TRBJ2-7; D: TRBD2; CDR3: CASSLRMGLAVGGEQYF; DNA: TGTGCCAGCAGCTTAAGGATGGGACTAGCGGTGGGGGGCGAGCAGTACTTC
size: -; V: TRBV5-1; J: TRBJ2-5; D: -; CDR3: CASSLGGQETQYF; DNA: TGCGCCAGCAGCTTGGGTGGCCAAGAGACCCAGTACTTC
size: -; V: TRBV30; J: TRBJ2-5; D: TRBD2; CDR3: CAWRPGGPETQYF; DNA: TGTGCCTGGAGGCCGGGGGGGCCAGAGACCCAGTACTTC
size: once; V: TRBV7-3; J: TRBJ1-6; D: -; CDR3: CASSFDSGSYSPLHF; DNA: TGTGCCAGCAGCTTCGACTCTGGATCGTACTCACCCCTCCACTTT
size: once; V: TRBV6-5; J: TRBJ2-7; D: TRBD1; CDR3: CASSYLPRGNEQYF; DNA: TGTGCCAGCAGTTATCTCCCCAGGGGGAACGAGCAGTACTTC
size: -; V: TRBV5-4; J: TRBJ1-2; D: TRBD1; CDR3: CASSPDRGSLGYTF; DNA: TGTGCCAGCAGCCCCGACAGGGGCTCCCTTGGCTACACCTTC
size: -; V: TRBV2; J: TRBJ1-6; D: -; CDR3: CASGQAYNSPLHF; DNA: TGTGCCAGCGGACAAGCGTATAATTCACCCCTCCACTTT
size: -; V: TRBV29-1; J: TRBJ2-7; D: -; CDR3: CSVVKGIGSYEQYF; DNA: TGCAGCGTTGTCAAAGGGATCGGTTCCTACGAGCAGTACTTC
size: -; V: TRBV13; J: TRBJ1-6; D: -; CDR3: CASRRGNSPLHF; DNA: TGTGCCAGCAGGAGGGGAAATTCACCCCTCCACTTT
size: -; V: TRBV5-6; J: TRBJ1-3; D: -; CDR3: CASRLSSGNTIYF; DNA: TGTGCCAGCAGACTCAGCTCTGGAAACACCATATATTTT
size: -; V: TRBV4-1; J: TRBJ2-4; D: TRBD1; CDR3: CASSDKSRGRGKNIQYF; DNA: TGCGCCAGCAGCGATAAATCCAGGGGGCGAGGTAAAAACATTCAGTACTTC
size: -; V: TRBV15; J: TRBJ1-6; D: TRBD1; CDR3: CATSRDRDSPNSPLHF; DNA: TGTGCCACCAGCAGAGATAGGGACAGTCCTAATTCACCCCTCCACTTT
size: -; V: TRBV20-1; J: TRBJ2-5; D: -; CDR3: CSARARETQYF; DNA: TGCAGTGCTAGAGCGCGAGAGACCCAGTACTTC
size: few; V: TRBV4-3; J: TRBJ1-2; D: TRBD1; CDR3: CASSKTGMDENGYTF; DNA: TGCGCCAGCAGTAAGACAGGGATGGATGAGAATGGCTACACCTTC
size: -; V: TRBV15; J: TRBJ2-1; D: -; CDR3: CATSPWGGGYNEQFF; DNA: TGTGCCACCAGCCCTTGGGGGGGCGGGTACAATGAGCAGTTCTTC
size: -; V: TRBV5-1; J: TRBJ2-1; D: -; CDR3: CASSPKGGLSSYNEQFF; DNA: TGCGCCAGCAGCCCCAAGGGCGGCCTGAGCTCCTACAATGAGCAGTTCTTC
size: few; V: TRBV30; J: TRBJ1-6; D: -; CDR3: CAWKNPRANSPLHF; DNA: TGTGCCTGGAAAAACCCCCGCGCTAATTCACCCCTCCACTTT
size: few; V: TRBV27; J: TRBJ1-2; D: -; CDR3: CASSFRAGFYGYTF; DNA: TGTGCCAGCAGTTTCCGGGCCGGCTTCTATGGCTACACCTTC
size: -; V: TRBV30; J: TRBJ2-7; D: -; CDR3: CAWKEVRGVYEQYF; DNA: TGTGCCTGGAAAGAGGTCAGGGGAGTTTACGAGCAGTACTTC
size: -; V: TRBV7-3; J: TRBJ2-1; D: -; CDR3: CASSLTQGSSYNEQFF; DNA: TGTGCCAGCAGCTTAACCCAGGGTAGCTCCTACAATGAGCAGTTCTTC
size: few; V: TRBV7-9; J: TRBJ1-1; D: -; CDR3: CASSPWTDEGAFF; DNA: TGTGCCAGCAGCCCGTGGACCGATGAGGGAGCTTTCTTT
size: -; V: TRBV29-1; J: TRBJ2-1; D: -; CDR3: CSVEEGWEQFF; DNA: TGCAGCGTTGAAGAGGGCTGGGAGCAGTTCTTC
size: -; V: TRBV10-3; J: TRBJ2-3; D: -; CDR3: CAIRETGTDTQYF; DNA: TGTGCCATCAGGGAGACAGGTACAGATACGCAGTATTTT
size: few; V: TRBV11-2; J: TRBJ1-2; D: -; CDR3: CASSLAFRSGDGGYTF; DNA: TGTGCCAGCAGCTTAGCTTTTCGTTCGGGGGATGGCGGCTACACCTTC
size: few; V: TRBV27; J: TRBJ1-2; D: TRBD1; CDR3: CASSSTGAFAYGYTF; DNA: TGTGCCAGCAGTTCGACAGGGGCCTTCGCGTATGGCTACACCTTC
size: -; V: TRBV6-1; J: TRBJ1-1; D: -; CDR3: CASIDGGMNTEAFF; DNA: TGTGCCAGCATCGACGGGGGAATGAACACTGAAGCTTTCTTT
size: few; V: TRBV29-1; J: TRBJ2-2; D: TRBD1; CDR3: CSGTSGGPTGELFF; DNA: TGCAGCGGGACCTCAGGGGGACCGACCGGGGAGCTGTTTTTT
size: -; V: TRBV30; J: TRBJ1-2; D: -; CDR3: CAWNPHNWGHYGYTF; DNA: TGTGCCTGGAACCCCCACAATTGGGGCCACTATGGCTACACCTTC
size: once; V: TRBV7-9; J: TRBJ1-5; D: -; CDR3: CASSIARGSDQPQHF; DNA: TGTGCCAGCAGCATAGCCAGGGGATCGGATCAGCCCCAGCATTTT
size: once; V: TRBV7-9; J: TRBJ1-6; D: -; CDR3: CASSFQDPNSPLHF; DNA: TGTGCCAGCAGCTTTCAGGACCCTAATTCACCCCTCCACTTT
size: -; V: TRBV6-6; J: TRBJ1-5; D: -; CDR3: CASTTGVNQPQHF; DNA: TGTGCCAGCACCACGGGGGTTAATCAGCCCCAGCATTTT
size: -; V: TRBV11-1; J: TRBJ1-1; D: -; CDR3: CASSSPGPLREAFF; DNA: TGTGCCAGCAGCAGTCCGGGACCGCTTAGGGAAGCTTTCTTT
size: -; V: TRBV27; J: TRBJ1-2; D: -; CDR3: CASSLHPPGNGYTF; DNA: TGTGCCAGCAGTTTACATCCCCCAGGGAACGGCTACACCTTC
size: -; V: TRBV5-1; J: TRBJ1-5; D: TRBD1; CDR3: CASSLRDRGGRSNQPQHF; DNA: TGCGCCAGCAGCTTGAGAGACAGGGGAGGAAGAAGCAATCAGCCCCAGCATTTT
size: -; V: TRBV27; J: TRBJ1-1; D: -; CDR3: CASSFSSVTEAFF; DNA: TGTGCCAGCAGTTTTTCATCGGTCACTGAAGCTTTCTTT
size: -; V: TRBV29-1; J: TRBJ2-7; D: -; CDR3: CSVEAMSGDSYEQYF; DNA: TGCAGCGTTGAAGCCATGAGCGGAGACTCCTACGAGCAGTACTTC
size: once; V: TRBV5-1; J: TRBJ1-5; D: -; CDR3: CASSLEGLSNQPQHF; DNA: TGCGCCAGCAGCTTGGAGGGATTGAGCAATCAGCCCCAGCATTTT
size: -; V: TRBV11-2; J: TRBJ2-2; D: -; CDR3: CASSSLPGELFF; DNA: TGTGCCAGCAGCTCCCTCCCCGGGGAGCTGTTTTTT
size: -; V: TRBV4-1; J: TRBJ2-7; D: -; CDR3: CASSQESGWGEQYF; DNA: TGCGCCAGCAGCCAAGAATCGGGCTGGGGCGAGCAGTACTTC
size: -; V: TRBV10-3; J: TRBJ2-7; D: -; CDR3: CAISDQEYEQYF; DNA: TGTGCCATCAGTGACCAAGAATACGAGCAGTACTTC
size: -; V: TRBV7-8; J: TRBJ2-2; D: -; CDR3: CASSFRGPNTGELFF; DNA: TGTGCCAGCAGCTTCAGGGGCCCGAACACCGGGGAGCTGTTTTTT
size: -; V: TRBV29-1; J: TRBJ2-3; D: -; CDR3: CSVEVQNTPSDTQYF; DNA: TGCAGCGTTGAGGTACAGAATACTCCCTCAGATACGCAGTATTTT
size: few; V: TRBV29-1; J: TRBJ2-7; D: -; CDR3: CSATGPYEQYF; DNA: TGCAGCGCGACGGGCCCCTACGAGCAGTACTTC
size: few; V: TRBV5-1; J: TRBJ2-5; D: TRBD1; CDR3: CASSLAGQGVETQYF; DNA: TGCGCCAGCAGCTTGGCCGGACAGGGTGTAGAGACCCAGTACTTC
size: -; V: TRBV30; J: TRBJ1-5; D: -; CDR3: CAWSQHLGTGSNQPQHF; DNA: TGTGCCTGGAGTCAACACCTGGGAACCGGCAGCAATCAGCCCCAGCATTTT
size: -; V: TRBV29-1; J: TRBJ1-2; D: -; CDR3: CSVEDAGGYTF; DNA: TGCAGCGTCGAGGATGCTGGTGGCTACACCTTC
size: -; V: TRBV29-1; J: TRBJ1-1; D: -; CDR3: CSVEERWGAGSTEAFF; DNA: TGCAGCGTTGAAGAAAGATGGGGGGCAGGGAGCACTGAAGCTTTCTTT